The 21 T cell receptor beta chains presented below share a single source sample, sequenced in a study of technical replicates of blood from several donors (dated by TCRdb to about 2017). Library preparation employed the immunoSEQ multiplex PCR assay. As stored in TCRdb, this immuneACCESS dataset retains in-frame rearrangements with V and J assigned. A fraction of the clones does not appear; measured against another copy, unresolved V genes explain less than half of the discrepancy, and the remainder lacks a known reason. The sample table holds about 12,000 clones, of which about 94% were seen once. The top ten clonotypes cover more than 7% of the sample. Material: PBMCs. All receptors derive from a human donor in good health.

The chain has TRBV18 and TRBJ2-7; 7 nucleotides line up with TRBD1. The germline V gene has CDR1 KGHSH and CDR2 LQKENI. The trim removed 6 bases at V and 5 bases at J, leaving 10 bases unmatched. The CDR3 runs 14 residues. The CDR3 region is CASSPDRALHEQYF. CDR3 DNA: TGTGCCAGCTCTCCAGACAGGGCCCTCCACGAGCAGTACTTC.

The gene calls are TRBV28 and TRBJ2-7; no clear D. The length of the CDR3 is 12 residues. CDR1 is MDHEN and CDR2 is SYDVKM in the germline V gene. Deletions cut 4 bases from V and 3 bases from J, with 7 bases between. CDR3 loop: CASSYSIYEQYF. In DNA form, the CDR3 reads TGTGCCAGCAGTTACTCAATCTACGAGCAGTACTTC.

CDR3 DNA sequence: TGTGCCAGCAGTGAAGGGGATATGCGGGACAGGGTTAACACTGAAGCTTTCTTT. It specifies CASSEGDMRDRVNTEAFF. The J gene is TRBJ1-1, the V gene TRBV2; 9 bases are a match to TRBD1. V dropped 1 base and J dropped 2; count of bases not matched to a gene: 11. Germline V gives CDR1 SNHLY, CDR2 FYNNEI. There are 18 residues in the CDR3.

The J gene is TRBJ1-1, the V gene TRBV29-1; D not certain. V was clipped by 7 bases and J by 0 bases, with 9 bases between them. The CDR3 is 12 residues long. Germline values: CDR1 SQVTM, CDR2 ANQGSEA. The CDR3, as DNA: TGCAGCGCCCGCGGATTGAACACTGAAGCTTTCTTT. Its translation is CSARGLNTEAFF.

The V call is TRBV5-1, the J call TRBJ1-4; 10 bases align to TRBD1. V was pared by 4 bases and J by 6 bases, with 6 bases of the junction left unmatched. The germline V gene encodes CDR1 SGHRS and CDR2 YFSETQ. The CDR3 is 15 amino acids. The CDR3 here is CASSGGTGEYEKLFF. CDR3 nucleotides: TGCGCCAGCAGCGGTGGGACAGGGGAGTATGAAAAACTGTTTTTT.

This clone was observed once. DNA of the CDR3: TGTGCTTCACTCGGGGGTGGAAATGAAAAACTGTTTTTT. It yields the protein CASLGGGNEKLFF. The V and J genes are TRBV28 and TRBJ1-4, with D tentatively TRBD1 (5 bases). This CDR3 has 13 residues. CDR1 and CDR2 from the germline V gene are MDHEN and SYDVKM. Supplemented by reference TRBV28 and TRBJ1-4, the full variable domain reads DVKVTQSSRYLVKRTGEKVFLECVQDMDHENMFWYRQDPGLGLRLIYFSYDVKMKEKGDIPEGYSVSREKKERFSLILESASTNQTSMYLCASLGGGNEKLFFGSGTQLSVL.

The CDR3 DNA sequence: TGCGCCAGCGGGGGGGAGCCTACCTACGAGCAGTACTTC. It translates to CASGGEPTYEQYF. V and J are TRBV10-2 and TRBJ2-7; the match to TRBD2 covers 7 bases. V was clipped by 8 bases and J by 2 bases; unmatched bases: 6. This CDR3 comprises 13 residues. The germline CDR1 and CDR2 sequences are WSHSY and SAAADI.

The rearrangement uses TRBV27 and TRBJ2-3, with 9 bases identical to TRBD1. Germline V gives CDR1 MNHEY, CDR2 SMNVEV (reference sequence). V gave up 6 bases and J gave up 4 bases; unmatched junction bases: 8. There are 15 residues in the CDR3. Here the CDR3 DNA reads TGTGCCAGCAGACAGACAGGGGGTGGGGCAGATACGCAGTATTTT. Translated, it gives CASRQTGGGADTQYF.

The chain carries TRBV5-1 and TRBJ1-1; 8 bases line up with TRBD1. Germline V lookup: CDR1 SGHRS, CDR2 YFSETQ. The CDR3 is 15 amino acids. Trimming removed 2 bases from V and 4 bases from J; junction bases left unmatched: 7. The CDR3 DNA reads TGCGCCAGCAGCTTTATGCAGGGGGCGACCACTGAAGCTTTCTTT. Protein: CASSFMQGATTEAFF.

This chain uses TRBV7-7 with TRBJ2-1; 7 bases align to TRBD2. The CDR3 is 14 residues long. CDR1 is SSHAT, CDR2 FNYEAQ, per germline (reference sequence). Losses at the gene ends were 6 bases for V and 9 bases for J; bases not matched to a gene: 11. CDR3 residues: CASRGAWEGSEQFF. The CDR3 DNA sequence: TGTGCCAGCAGGGGTGCGTGGGAGGGGAGTGAGCAGTTCTTC.

This sequence joins TRBV18 and TRBJ1-4, with TRBD1 as a possible D gene (5 bases). Germline CDR1 reads KGHSH; CDR2 reads LQKENI. CDR3 size: 14 residues. V lost 2 bases and J lost 3, with 7 bases in between. The CDR3, as DNA: TGTGCCAGCTCACCAGACAGCTCTAATGAAAAACTGTTTTTT. Protein: CASSPDSSNEKLFF.

V and J are TRBV9 and TRBJ1-5; 7 nucleotides align to TRBD1. The CDR3 is made up of 15 amino acids. CDR1 and CDR2 from the germline V gene are SGDLS and YYNGEE. V gave up 2 bases and J gave up 2 bases; unmatched junction bases: 4. The CDR3: CASSVGQGGNQPQHF. CDR3 coding DNA: TGTGCCAGCAGCGTGGGCCAGGGGGGCAATCAGCCCCAGCATTTT.

This chain joins TRBV9 and TRBJ2-1; D is perhaps TRBD2 (6 bases). V lost 4 bases and J 5 bases, leaving 10 bases between the germline ends. Germline assignment: CDR1 SGDLS and CDR2 YYNGEE. The CDR3 runs 13 residues. DNA for the CDR3: TGTGCCAGCAGCCCTCAGCGGGACAATGAGCAGTTCTTC. Its translation is CASSPQRDNEQFF.

The chain is built from TRBV19 and TRBJ2-7, with TRBD1 identical over 8 bases. V was clipped by 4 bases and J by 2 bases; unmatched bases: 7. CDR3 length: 15 residues. Germline V gives CDR1 LNHDA, CDR2 SQIVND (reference sequence). The DNA of the CDR3 is TGTGCCAGTAGTACTCAGGGGGCCCATGCCTACGAGCAGTACTTC. Translation gives CASSTQGAHAYEQYF.

The chain combines TRBV28 with TRBJ2-7, with TRBD2 as a possible D gene (5 bases). V was cut by 6 bases and J by 7 bases, with 19 bases left in between. Germline CDR1 reads MDHEN; CDR2 reads SYDVKM. This CDR3 has 14 residues. CDR3 loop: CASSPPISPGEQYF. The CDR3, as DNA: TGTGCCAGCAGCCCGCCAATCTCCCCGGGAGAGCAGTACTTC. The full variable domain, rest sourced from reference TRBV28 and TRBJ2-7, is DVKVTQSSRYLVKRTGEKVFLECVQDMDHENMFWYRQDPGLGLRLIYFSYDVKMKEKGDIPEGYSVSREKKERFSLILESASTNQTSMYLCASSPPISPGEQYFGPGTRLTVT.

The V call is TRBV27, the J call TRBJ2-7; 10 nucleotides agree with TRBD2. CDR3 length: 15 amino acids. Germline lookup yields CDR1 MNHEY and CDR2 SMNVEV (reference sequence). After removal of 5 bases from V and 1 base from J, the junction contained 5 bases not matched to a gene. CDR3 residues: CASSLAGEFSYEQYF. The CDR3 DNA is TGTGCCAGCAGTCTAGCGGGAGAATTTTCCTACGAGCAGTACTTC.

The chain couples TRBV5-1 to TRBJ2-7; D perhaps matches TRBD1 (6 bases). Trimming stripped 5 bases from V and 3 bases from J, with 15 bases between. The CDR3 is 14 amino acids. Germline V lookup: CDR1 SGHRS, CDR2 YFSETQ. In DNA, the CDR3 is TGCGCCAGCAGGGGGGACACTATAAACTACGAGCAGTACTTC. Translated: CASRGDTINYEQYF.

The chain is built from TRBV19 and TRBJ2-7, with TRBD1 matching over 7 bases. CDR3 length: 13 amino acids. The V gene's germline CDR1 is LNHDA and CDR2 SQIVND (reference sequence). J lost 5 bases, V lost 6 bases, and 7 bases had no gene match. This CDR3 reads CASRTQGVHEQYF. The CDR3 DNA follows: TGTGCCAGTAGGACCCAGGGGGTGCACGAGCAGTACTTC. The full variable domain, with the rest looked up from reference TRBV19 and TRBJ2-7, is DGGITQSPKYLFRKEGQNVTLSCEQNLNHDAMYWYRQDPGQGLRLIYYSQIVNDFQKGDIAEGYSVSREKKESFPLTVTSAQKNPTAFYLCASRTQGVHEQYFGPGTRLTVT.

In its sample, this clone was seen once. This chain connects TRBV28 to TRBJ2-7; maybe TRBD2 (6 bases). Trimming stripped 5 bases from V and 1 base from J, with 12 bases between. The CDR3 runs to 14 residues. Germline V gene sequence: CDR1 MDHEN, CDR2 SYDVKM. The CDR3 region has the DNA TGTGCCAGCAGTGAGACCAGCGGGTCCTACGAGCAGTACTTC. Its protein product is CASSETSGSYEQYF.

This rearrangement joins TRBV30 to TRBJ2-3; TRBD2 matches 11 bases. From germline, CDR1 is GTSNPN and CDR2 SVGIG (reference sequence). This CDR3 contains 15 residues. V shed 4 bases and J 6 bases; nucleotides not matched to a gene: 9. The CDR3: CAWTGASGRSDTQYF. As DNA, the CDR3 is TGTGCCTGGACGGGAGCTAGCGGGAGGTCCGATACGCAGTATTTT.

The V and J genes are TRBV28 and TRBJ2-5, with 14 bases aligning to TRBD2. J was trimmed by 4 bases and V by 7 bases; bases with no gene match: 11. Germline values: CDR1 MDHEN, CDR2 SYDVKM. This CDR3 has 17 residues. The CDR3 sequence is CASIRRPGLAGAETQYF. In nucleotides, the CDR3 is TGTGCCAGCATTCGCCGGCCGGGACTAGCGGGAGCAGAGACCCAGTACTTC.